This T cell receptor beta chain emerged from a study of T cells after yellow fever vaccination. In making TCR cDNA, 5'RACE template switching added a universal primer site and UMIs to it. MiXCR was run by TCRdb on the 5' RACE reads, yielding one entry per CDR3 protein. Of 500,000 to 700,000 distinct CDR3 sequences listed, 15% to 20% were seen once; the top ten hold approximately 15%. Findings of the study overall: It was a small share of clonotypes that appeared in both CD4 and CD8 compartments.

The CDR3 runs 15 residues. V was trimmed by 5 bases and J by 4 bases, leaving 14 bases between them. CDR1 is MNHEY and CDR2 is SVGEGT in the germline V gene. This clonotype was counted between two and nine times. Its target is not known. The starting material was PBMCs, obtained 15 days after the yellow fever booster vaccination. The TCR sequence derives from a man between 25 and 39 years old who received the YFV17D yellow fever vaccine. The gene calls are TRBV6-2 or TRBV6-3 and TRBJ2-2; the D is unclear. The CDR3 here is CASSLHSSGTGELFF. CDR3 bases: TGTGCCAGCAGTCTGCACTCCTCCGGCACCGGGGAGCTGTTTTTT.